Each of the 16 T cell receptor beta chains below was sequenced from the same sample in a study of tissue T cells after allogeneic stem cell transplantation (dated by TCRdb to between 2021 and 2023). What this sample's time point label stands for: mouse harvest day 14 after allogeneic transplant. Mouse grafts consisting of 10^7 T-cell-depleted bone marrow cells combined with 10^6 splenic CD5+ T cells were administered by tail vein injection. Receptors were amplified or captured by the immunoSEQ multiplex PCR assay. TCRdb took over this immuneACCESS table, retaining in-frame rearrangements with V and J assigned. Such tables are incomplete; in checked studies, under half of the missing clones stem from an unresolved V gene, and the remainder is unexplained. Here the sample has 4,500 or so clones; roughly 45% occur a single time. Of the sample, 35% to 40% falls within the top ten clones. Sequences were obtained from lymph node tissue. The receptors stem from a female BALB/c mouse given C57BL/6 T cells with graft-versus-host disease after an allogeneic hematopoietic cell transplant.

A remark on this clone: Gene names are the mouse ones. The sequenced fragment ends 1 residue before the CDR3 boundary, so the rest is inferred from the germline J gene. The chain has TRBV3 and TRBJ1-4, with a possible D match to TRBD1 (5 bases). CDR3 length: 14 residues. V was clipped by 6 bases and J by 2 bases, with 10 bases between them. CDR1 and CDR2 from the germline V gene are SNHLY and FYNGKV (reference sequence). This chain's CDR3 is CASRPGRSNERLFF. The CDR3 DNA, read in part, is TGTGCCAGCAGGCCGGGACGGTCCAACGAAAGATTATTT.

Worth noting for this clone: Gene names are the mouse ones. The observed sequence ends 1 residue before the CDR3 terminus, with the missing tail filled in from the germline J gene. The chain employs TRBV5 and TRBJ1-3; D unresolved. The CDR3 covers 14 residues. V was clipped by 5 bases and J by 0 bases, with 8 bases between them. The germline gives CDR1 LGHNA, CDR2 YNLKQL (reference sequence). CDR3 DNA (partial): TGTGCCAGCAGCTCCTCGGGTTCTGGAAATACGCTCTAT. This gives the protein CASSSSGSGNTLY. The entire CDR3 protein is CASSSSGSGNTLYF.

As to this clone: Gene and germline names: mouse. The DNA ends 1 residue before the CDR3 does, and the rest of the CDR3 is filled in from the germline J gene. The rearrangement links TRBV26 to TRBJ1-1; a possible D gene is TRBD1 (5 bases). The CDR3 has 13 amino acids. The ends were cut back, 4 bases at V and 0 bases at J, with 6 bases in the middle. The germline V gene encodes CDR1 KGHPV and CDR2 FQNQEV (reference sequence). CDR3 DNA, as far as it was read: TGTGCCAGCAGTCCGGGACAGAACACAGAAGTCTTC. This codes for CASSPGQNTEVF. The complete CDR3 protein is CASSPGQNTEVFF.

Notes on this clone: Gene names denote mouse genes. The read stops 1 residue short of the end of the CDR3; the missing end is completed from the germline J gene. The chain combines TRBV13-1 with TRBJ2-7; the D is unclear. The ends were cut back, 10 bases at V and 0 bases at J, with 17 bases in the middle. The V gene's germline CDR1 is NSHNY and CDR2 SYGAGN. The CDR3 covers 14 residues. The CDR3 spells CAPTDTRSSYEQYF. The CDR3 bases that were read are TGTGCCCCCACTGATACCCGGAGCTCCTATGAACAGTAC.

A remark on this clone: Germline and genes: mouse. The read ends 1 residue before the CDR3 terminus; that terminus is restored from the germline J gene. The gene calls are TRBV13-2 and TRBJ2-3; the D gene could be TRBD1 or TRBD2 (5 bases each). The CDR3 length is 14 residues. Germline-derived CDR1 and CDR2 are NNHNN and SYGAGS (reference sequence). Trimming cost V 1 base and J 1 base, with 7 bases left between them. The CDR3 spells CASGDLGRAETLYF. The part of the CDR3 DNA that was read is TGTGCCAGCGGTGATCTGGGACGTGCAGAAACGCTGTAT.

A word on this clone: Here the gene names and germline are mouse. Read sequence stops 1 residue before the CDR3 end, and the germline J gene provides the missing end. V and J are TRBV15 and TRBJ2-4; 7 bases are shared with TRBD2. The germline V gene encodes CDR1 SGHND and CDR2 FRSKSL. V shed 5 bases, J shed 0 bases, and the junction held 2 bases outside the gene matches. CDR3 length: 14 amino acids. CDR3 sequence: CASSPTGSQNTLYF. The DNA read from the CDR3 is TGTGCCAGCAGTCCGACTGGGAGTCAAAACACCTTGTAC.

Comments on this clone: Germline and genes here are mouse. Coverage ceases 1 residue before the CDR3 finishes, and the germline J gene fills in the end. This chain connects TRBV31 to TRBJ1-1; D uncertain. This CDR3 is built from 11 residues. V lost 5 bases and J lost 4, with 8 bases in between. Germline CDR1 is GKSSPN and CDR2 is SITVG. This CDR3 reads CAWGEATEVFF. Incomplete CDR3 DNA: TGTGCCTGGGGAGAGGCCACAGAAGTCTTC.

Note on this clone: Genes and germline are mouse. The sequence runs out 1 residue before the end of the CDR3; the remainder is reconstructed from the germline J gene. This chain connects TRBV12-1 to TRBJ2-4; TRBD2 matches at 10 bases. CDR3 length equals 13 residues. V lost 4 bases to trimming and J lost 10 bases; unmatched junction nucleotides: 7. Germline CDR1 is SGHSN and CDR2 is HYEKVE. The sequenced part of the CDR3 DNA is TGTGCCAGCTCCCTGGGACTGGGGCCACCCTTGTAC. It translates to CASSLGLGPPLY. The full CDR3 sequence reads CASSLGLGPPLYF.

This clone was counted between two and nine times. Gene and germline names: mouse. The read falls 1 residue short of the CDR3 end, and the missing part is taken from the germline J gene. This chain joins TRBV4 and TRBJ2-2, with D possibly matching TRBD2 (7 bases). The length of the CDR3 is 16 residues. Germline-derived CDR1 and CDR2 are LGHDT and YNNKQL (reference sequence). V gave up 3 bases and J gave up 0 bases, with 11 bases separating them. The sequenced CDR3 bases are TGTGCCAGCAGCTATTGGGGGGCCTCAAACACCGGGCAGCTCTAC. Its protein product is CASSYWGASNTGQLY. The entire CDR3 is CASSYWGASNTGQLYF.

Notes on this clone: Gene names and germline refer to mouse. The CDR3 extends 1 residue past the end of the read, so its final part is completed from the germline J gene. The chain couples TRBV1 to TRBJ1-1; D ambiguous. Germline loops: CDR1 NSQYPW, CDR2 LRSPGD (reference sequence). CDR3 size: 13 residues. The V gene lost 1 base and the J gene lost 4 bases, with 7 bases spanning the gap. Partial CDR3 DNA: TGCACCTGCAGTGCAGGGGCGGGCACAGAAGTCTTC. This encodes CTCSAGAGTEVF. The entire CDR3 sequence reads CTCSAGAGTEVFF.

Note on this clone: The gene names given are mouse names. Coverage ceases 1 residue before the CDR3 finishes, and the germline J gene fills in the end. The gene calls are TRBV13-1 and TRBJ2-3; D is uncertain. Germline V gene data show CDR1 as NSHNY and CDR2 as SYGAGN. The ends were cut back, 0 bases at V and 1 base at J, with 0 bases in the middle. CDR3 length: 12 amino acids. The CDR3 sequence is CASSDGAETLYF. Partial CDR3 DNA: TGTGCCAGCAGTGATGGTGCAGAAACGCTGTAT.

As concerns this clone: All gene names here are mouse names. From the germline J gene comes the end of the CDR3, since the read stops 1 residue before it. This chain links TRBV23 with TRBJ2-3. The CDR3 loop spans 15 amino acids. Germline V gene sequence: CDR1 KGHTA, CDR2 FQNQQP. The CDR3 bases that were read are TGCTCCAGCAGTCAATCTGGGGCTAGTGCAGAAACGCTGTAT. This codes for CSSSQSGASAETLY. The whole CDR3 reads CSSSQSGASAETLYF.

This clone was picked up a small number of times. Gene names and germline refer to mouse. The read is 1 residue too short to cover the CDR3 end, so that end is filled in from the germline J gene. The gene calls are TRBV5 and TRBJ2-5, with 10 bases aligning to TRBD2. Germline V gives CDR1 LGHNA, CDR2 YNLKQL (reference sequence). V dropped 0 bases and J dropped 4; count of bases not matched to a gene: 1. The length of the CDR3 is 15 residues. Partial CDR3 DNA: TGTGCCAGCAGCCAAGACGGACTGGGGGAAGACACCCAGTAC. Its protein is CASSQDGLGEDTQY. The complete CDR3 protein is CASSQDGLGEDTQYF.

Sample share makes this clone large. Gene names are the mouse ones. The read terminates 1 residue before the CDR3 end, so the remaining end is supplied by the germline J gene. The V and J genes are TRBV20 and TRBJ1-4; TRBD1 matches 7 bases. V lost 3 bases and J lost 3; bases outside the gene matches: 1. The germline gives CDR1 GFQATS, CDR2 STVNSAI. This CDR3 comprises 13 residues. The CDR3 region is CGARQGTNERLFF. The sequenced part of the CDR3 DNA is TGTGGTGCTAGACAGGGGACCAACGAAAGATTATTT.

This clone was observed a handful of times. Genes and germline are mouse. The sequenced part of the CDR3 DNA is TGTGCAAGCAGCTTCCGGGACTGGGGATATGCTGAGCAGTTC. This encodes CASSFRDWGYAEQF. The full CDR3 reads CASSFRDWGYAEQFF. This chain uses TRBV16 with TRBJ2-1, with 10 bases aligning to TRBD2. Read data end 1 residue before the CDR3 end; the end is taken from the germline J gene. Germline V gene lookup returns CDR1 SGHSA and CDR2 FRNQAP. CDR3 length: 15 amino acids. After removal of 3 bases from V and 4 bases from J, the junction contained 3 bases not matched to a gene. The full variable domain, its missing parts supplied by reference TRBV16 and TRBJ2-1, is NAGVIQTPRHKVTGKGQEATLWCEPISGHSAVFWYRQTIVQGLEFLTYFRNQAPIDDSGMPKERFSAQMPNQSHSTLKIQSTQPQDSAVYLCASSFRDWGYAEQFFGPGTRLTVL.

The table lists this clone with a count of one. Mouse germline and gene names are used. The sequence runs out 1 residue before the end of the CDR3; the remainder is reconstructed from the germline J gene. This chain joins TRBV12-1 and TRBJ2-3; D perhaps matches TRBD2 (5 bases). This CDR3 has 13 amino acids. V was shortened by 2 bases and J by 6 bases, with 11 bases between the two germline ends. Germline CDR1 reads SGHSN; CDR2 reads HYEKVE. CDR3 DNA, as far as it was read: TGTGCCAGCTCTCGTCGGACTCGGGAAACGCTGTAT. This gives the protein CASSRRTRETLY. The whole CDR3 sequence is CASSRRTRETLYF. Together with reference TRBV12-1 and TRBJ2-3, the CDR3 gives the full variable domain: DSGVVQSPRHIIKEKGGRSVLTCIPISGHSNVVWYQQTLGKELKFLIQHYEKVERDKGFLPSRFSVQQFDDYHSEMNMSALELEDSAMYFCASSRRTRETLYFGSGTRLTVL.